This T cell receptor (beta chain) comes out of a study of shared clonotypes between healthy human individuals. This CDR3 is built from 14 residues. Trimming pared 1 base from V and 0 bases from J, leaving 6 bases between. Germline CDR1 reads WSHSY; CDR2 reads SAAADI. The assay was run at deep level. The input for sorted-subset replicate PCRs was roughly 180 ng DNA, tens of thousands of T cell genomes. Only in-frame clones appear in the TCRdb table, and some are missing; sequencing was by immunoSEQ multiplex PCR. This sample yields 2,100,000 or so clones, of which approximately 96% are seen a single time; less than 0.15% belongs to the top ten.

The sample taken for sequencing was naive CD4+ T cells sorted from blood. This sample's subset: CD45RA+ positively selected. The V gene is TRBV10-2, the J gene TRBJ1-1; D remains unclear. This receptor was taken from a man younger than 35 in good health. The chain's CDR3 is CASSEWSVNTEAFF. Here the CDR3 DNA reads TGCGCCAGCAGTGAGTGGTCGGTGAACACTGAAGCTTTCTTT.